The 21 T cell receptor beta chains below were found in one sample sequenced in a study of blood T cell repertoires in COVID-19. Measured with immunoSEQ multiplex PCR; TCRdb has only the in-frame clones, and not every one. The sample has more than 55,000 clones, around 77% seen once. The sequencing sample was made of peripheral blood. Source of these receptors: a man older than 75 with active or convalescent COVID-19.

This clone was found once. In DNA form, the CDR3 reads TGTGCCAGTGAACAAAACCCTAACTATGGCTACACCTTC. Translated: CASEQNPNYGYTF. This chain uses TRBV19 with TRBJ1-2; D gene ambiguous. This CDR3 contains 13 residues. Germline V gene data show CDR1 as LNHDA and CDR2 as SQIVND (reference sequence). V was cut by 8 bases and J by 0 bases, with 10 bases left in between. The full variable domain, rest sourced from reference TRBV19 and TRBJ1-2, is DGGITQSPKYLFRKEGQNVTLSCEQNLNHDAMYWYRQDPGQGLRLIYYSQIVNDFQKGDIAEGYSVSREKKESFPLTVTSAQKNPTAFYLCASEQNPNYGYTFGSGTRLTVV.

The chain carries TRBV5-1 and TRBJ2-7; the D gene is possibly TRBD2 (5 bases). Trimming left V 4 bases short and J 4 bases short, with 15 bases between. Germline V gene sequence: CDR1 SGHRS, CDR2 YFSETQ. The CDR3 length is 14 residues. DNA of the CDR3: TGCGCCAGCAGCCCCTCGTCCAGCGGTTACGAGCAGTACTTC. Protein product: CASSPSSSGYEQYF.

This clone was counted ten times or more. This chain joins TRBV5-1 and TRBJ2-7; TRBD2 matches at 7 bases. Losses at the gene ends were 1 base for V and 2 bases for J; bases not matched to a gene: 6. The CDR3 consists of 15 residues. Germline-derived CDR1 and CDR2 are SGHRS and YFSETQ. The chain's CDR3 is CASSLNGLGPYEQYF. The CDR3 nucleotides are TGCGCCAGCAGCTTGAACGGACTAGGGCCCTACGAGCAGTACTTC.

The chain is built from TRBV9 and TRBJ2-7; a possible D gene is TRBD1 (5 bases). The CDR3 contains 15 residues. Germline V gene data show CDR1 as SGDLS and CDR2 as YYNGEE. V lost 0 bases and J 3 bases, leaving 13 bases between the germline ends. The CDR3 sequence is CASSVGQGPFYEQYF. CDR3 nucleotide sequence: TGTGCCAGCAGCGTAGGGCAGGGCCCTTTCTACGAGCAGTACTTC.

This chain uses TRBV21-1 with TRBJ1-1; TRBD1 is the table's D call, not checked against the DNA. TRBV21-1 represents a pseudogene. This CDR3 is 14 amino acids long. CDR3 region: CASSTRSGAVGAFF. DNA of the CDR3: TGTGCCAGCAGCACGAGGTCAGGGGCCGTCGGAGCTTTCTTT.

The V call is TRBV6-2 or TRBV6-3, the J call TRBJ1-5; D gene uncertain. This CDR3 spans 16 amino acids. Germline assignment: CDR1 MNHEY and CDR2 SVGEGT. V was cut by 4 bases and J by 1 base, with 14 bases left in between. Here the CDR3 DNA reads TGTGCCAGCAGTTTGAGGGTGGCCTGGAGCAATCAGCCCCAGCATTTT. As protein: CASSLRVAWSNQPQHF.

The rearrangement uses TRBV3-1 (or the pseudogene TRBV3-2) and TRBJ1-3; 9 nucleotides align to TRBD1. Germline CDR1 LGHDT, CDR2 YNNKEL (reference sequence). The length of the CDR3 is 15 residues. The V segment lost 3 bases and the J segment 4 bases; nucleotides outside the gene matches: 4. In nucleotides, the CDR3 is TGTGCCAGCAGCCATTGGACAGGGGTGGGAAACACCATATATTTT. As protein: CASSHWTGVGNTIYF.

The CDR3 nucleotides read TGTGCCAGCAGCCAAGCGACAGGCGGGACTGAAGCTTTCTTT. Its translation is CASSQATGGTEAFF. This chain joins TRBV3-1 (or the pseudogene TRBV3-2) and TRBJ1-1, with D possibly matching TRBD1 (6 bases). V was cut by 1 base and J by 5 bases, with 11 bases left in between. The CDR3 runs 14 residues. Germline V gene data show CDR1 as LGHDT and CDR2 as YNNKEL (reference sequence).

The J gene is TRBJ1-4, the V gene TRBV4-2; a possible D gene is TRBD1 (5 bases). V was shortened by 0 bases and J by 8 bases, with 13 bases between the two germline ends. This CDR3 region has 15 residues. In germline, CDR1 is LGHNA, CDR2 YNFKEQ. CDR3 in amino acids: CASSQDGGAREKLFF. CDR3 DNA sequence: TGTGCCAGCAGCCAAGATGGAGGGGCGCGGGAAAAACTGTTTTTT.

The CDR3 protein is CASSLTGLTGELFF. The CDR3 region has the DNA TGTGCCAGCAGCTTGACAGGACTCACCGGGGAGCTGTTTTTT. The rearrangement uses TRBV7-2 and TRBJ2-2, with D possibly TRBD1 on 6 matching bases. The V end lost 3 bases, the J end lost 4 bases, and 9 bases lay between the germline ends. Germline V gives CDR1 SGHTA, CDR2 FQGNSA. This CDR3 has 14 amino acids.

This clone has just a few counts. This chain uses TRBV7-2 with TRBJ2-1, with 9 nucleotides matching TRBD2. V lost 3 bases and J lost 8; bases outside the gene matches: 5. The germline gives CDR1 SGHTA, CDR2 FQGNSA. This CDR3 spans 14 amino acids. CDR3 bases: TGTGCCAGCAGCTTGGGACTAGCTTTCGATGAGCAGTTCTTC. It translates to CASSLGLAFDEQFF.

The CDR3 DNA sequence: TGTGCCAGCAGCCAACGTGGGACAGGTCGCGAGCAGTACTTC. Translating gives CASSQRGTGREQYF. The chain joins TRBV3-1 (or the pseudogene TRBV3-2) to TRBJ2-7; 8 nucleotides match TRBD1. The CDR3 loop spans 14 amino acids. V gave up 2 bases and J gave up 6 bases; unmatched junction bases: 6. Germline V lookup: CDR1 LGHDT, CDR2 YNNKEL (reference sequence).

CDR3 region: CASSEASSYEQYF. The CDR3 DNA follows: TGCGCCAGCAGTGAAGCGTCCTCCTACGAGCAGTACTTC. This chain connects TRBV10-1 to TRBJ2-7; no reliable D call. The CDR3 is 13 amino acids. CDR1 and CDR2 (germline): WNHNN, SYGVQD (reference sequence). Between the trimmed V and J ends, which lost 3 bases and 0 bases, there was a span of 6 bases.

CDR3 loop: CASRLSGPPGYEQYF. CDR3 coding DNA: TGTGCCAGCAGACTTAGCGGGCCCCCGGGATACGAGCAGTACTTC. The chain joins TRBV28 to TRBJ2-7; TRBD2 matches at 7 bases. The CDR3 runs to 15 residues. V lost 6 bases, J lost 4 bases, and 12 bases stayed unmatched. In germline, CDR1 is MDHEN, CDR2 SYDVKM.

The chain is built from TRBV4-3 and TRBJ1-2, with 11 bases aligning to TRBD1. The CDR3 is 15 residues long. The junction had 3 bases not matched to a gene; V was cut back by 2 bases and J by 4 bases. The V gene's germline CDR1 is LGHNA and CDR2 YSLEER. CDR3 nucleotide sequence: TGCGCCAGCAGCCAAACCGGGACAGGGGGCTATGGCTACACCTTC. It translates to CASSQTGTGGYGYTF.

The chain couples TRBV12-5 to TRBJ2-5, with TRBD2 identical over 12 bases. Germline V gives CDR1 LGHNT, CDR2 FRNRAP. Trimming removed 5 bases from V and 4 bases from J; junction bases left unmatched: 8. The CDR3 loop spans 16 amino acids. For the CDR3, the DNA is TGTGCTAGTGGTCCCGGGGCTAGCGGGGGGGCAGAGACCCAGTACTTC. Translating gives CASGPGASGGAETQYF.

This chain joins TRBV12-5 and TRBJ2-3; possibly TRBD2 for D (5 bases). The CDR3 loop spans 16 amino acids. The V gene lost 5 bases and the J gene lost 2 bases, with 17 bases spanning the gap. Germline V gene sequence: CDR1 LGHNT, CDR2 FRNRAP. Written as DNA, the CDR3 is TGTGCTAGTGGTCCGCACGGACTTGACAACACAGATACGCAGTATTTT. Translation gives CASGPHGLDNTDTQYF.

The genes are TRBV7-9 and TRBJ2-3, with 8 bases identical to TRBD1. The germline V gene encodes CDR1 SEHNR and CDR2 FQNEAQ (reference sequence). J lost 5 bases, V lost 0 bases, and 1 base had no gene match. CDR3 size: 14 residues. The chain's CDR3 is CASSLARGQDTQYF. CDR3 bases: TGTGCCAGCAGCTTAGCCAGGGGGCAAGATACGCAGTATTTT.

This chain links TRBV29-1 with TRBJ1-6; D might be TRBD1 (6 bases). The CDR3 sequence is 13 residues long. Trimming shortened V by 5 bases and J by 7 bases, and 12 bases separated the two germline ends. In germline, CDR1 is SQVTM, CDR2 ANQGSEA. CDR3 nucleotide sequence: TGCAGCGTTTCGACTGGGGGCAATTCACCCCTCCACTTT. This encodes CSVSTGGNSPLHF.

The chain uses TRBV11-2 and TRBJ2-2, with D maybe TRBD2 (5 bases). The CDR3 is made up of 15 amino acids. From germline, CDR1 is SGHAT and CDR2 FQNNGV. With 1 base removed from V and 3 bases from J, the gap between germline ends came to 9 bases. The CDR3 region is CASSLAGLYTGELFF. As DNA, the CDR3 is TGTGCCAGCAGCTTAGCGGGGTTGTACACCGGGGAGCTGTTTTTT.

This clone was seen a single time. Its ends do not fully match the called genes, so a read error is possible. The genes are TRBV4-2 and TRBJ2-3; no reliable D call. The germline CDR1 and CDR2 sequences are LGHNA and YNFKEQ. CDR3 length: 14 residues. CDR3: CASRQALFGDTQYF. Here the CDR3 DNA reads TGTGCCAGCAGACAAGCGCTGTTCGGAGATACGCAGTATTTT.